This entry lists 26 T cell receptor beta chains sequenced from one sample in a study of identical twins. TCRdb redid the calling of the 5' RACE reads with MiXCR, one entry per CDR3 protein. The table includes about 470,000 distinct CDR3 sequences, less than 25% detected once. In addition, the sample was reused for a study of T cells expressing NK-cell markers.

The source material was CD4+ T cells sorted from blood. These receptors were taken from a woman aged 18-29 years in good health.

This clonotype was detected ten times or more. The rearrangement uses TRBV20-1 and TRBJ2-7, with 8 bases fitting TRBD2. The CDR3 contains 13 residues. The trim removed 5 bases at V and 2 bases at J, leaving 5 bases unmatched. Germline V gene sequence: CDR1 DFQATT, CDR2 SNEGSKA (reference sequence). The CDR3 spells CSARREATYEQYF. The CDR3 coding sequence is TGCAGTGCTCGGCGGGAGGCAACCTACGAGCAGTACTTC.

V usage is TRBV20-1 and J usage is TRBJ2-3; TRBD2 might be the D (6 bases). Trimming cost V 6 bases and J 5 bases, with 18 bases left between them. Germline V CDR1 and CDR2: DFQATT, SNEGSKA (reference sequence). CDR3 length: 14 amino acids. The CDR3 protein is CSASFSGPKDTQYF. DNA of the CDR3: TGCAGTGCCTCTTTTAGCGGACCTAAAGATACGCAGTATTTT.

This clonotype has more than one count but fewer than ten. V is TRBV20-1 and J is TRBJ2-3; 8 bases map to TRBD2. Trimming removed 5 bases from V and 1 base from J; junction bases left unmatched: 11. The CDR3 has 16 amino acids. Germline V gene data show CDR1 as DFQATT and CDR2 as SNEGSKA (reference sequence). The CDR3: CSASPIAGTRTDTQYF. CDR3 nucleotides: TGCAGTGCTTCTCCCATAGCGGGAACCCGCACAGATACGCAGTATTTT.

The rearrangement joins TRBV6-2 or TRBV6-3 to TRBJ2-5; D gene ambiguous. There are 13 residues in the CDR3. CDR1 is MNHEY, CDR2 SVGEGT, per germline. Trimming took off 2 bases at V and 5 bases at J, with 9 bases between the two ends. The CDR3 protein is CASSYEFEETQYF. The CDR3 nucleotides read TGTGCCAGCAGTTACGAATTTGAGGAGACCCAGTACTTC.

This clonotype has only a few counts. CDR3 loop: CAWSSLNNSPLHF. CDR3 sequence (DNA): TGTGCCTGGAGCTCACTTAATAATTCACCCCTCCACTTT. This chain connects TRBV30 to TRBJ1-6; D unclear. With 3 bases removed from V and 5 bases from J, the gap between germline ends came to 8 bases. The CDR3 extends over 13 amino acids. The germline V gene encodes CDR1 GTSNPN and CDR2 SVGIG (reference sequence).

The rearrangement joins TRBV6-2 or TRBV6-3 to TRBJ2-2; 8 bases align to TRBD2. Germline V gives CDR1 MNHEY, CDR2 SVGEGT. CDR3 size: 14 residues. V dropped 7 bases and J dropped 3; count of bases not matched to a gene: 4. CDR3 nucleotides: TGTGCCAGCACCACTAGCGGATACACCGGGGAGCTGTTTTTT. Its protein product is CASTTSGYTGELFF.

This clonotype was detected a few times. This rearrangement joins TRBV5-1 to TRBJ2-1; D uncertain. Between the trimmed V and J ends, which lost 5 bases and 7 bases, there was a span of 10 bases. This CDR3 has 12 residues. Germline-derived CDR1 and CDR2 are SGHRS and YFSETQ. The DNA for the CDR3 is TGCGCCAGCAGACAAAGCTGGAATGAGCAGTTCTTC. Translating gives CASRQSWNEQFF.

CDR3 loop: CASSTLAGKGNEQFF. The CDR3 coding sequence is TGTGCCAGTAGTACCTTAGCGGGGAAGGGGAATGAGCAGTTCTTC. The chain uses TRBV19 and TRBJ2-1; 8 bases align to TRBD2. CDR3 size: 15 residues. Germline loops: CDR1 LNHDA, CDR2 SQIVND (reference sequence). V was pared by 4 bases and J by 7 bases, with 9 bases of the junction left unmatched.

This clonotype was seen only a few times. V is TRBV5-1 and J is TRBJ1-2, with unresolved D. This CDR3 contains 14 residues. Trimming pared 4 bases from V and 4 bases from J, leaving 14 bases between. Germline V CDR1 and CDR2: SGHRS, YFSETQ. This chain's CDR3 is CASSVEDGSYGYTF. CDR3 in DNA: TGCGCCAGCAGCGTTGAGGACGGGAGCTATGGCTACACCTTC.

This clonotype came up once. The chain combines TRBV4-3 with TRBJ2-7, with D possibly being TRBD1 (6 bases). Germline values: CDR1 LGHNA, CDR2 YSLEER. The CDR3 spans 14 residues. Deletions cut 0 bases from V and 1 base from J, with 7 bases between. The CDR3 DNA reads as TGCGCCAGCAGCCAAGAACAGGGTTCCTACGAGCAGTACTTC. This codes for CASSQEQGSYEQYF.

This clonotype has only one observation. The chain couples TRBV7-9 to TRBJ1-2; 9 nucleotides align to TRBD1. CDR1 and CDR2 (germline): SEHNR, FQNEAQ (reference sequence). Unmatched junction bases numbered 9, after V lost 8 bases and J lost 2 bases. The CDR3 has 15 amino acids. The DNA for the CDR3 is TGTGCCAGCCAGAAGGACAGGGGTCCCAACTATGGCTACACCTTC. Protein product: CASQKDRGPNYGYTF.

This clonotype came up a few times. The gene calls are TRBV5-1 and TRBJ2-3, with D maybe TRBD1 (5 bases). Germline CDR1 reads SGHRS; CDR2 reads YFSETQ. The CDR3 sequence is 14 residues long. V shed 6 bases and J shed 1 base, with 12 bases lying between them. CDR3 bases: TGCGCCAGCAACCCTCTGACAGGCACAGATACGCAGTATTTT. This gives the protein CASNPLTGTDTQYF. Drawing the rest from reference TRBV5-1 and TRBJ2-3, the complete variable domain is KAGVTQTPRYLIKTRGQQVTLSCSPISGHRSVSWYQQTPGQGLQFLFEYFSETQRNKGNFPGRFSGRQFSNSRSEMNVSTLELGDSALYLCASNPLTGTDTQYFGPGTRLTVL.

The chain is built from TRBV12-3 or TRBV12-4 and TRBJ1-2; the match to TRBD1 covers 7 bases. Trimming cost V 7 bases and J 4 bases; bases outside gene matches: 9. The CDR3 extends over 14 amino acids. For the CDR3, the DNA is TGTGCCAGCAAAGTCAGGGGGGACCTCTATGGCTACACCTTC. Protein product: CASKVRGDLYGYTF.

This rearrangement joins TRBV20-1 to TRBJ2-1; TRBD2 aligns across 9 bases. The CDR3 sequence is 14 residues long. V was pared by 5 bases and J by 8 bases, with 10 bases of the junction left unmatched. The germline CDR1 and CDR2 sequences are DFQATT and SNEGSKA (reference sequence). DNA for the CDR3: TGCAGTGCTCCTCGGGCGGGAGGGCAGGATGAGCAGTTCTTC. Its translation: CSAPRAGGQDEQFF.

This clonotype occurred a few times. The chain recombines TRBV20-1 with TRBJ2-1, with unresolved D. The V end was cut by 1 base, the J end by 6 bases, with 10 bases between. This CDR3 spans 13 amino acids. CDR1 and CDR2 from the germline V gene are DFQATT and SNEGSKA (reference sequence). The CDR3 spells CSARVPGLNEQFF. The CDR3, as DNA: TGCAGTGCTAGAGTCCCGGGCCTCAATGAGCAGTTCTTC.

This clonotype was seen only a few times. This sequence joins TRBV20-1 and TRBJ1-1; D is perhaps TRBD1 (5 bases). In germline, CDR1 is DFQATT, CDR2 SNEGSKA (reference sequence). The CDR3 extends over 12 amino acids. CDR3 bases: TGCAGGGCCTTTACGGGGGACACTGAAGCTTTCTTT. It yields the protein CRAFTGDTEAFF.

CDR3: CSVLQAGTDTQYF. The CDR3 DNA reads as TGCAGCGTTTTACAAGCCGGCACAGATACGCAGTATTTT. V and J are TRBV29-1 and TRBJ2-3, with no clear D. Germline assignment: CDR1 SQVTM and CDR2 ANQGSEA. This CDR3 is built from 13 residues. V was clipped by 5 bases and J by 1 base, with 10 bases between them.

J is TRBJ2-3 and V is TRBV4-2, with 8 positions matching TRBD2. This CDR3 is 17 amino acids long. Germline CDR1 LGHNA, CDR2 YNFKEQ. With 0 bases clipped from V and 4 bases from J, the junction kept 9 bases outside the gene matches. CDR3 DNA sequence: TGTGCCAGCAGCCAAGATTACAGCGGGGGAATGGCAGATACGCAGTATTTT. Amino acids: CASSQDYSGGMADTQYF.

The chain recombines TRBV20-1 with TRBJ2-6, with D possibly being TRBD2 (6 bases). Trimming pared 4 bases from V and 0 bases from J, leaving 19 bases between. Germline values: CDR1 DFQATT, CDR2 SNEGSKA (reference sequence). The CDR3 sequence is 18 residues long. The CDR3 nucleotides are TGCAGTGCTACCCAATGGAGGGAGGAAATCTCTGGGGCCAACGTCCTGACTTTC. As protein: CSATQWREEISGANVLTF.

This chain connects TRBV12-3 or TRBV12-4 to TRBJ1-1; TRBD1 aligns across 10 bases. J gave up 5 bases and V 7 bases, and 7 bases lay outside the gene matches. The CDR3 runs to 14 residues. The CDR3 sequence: CASIPTGGRTEAFF. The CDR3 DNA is TGTGCCAGCATCCCGACAGGGGGCAGGACTGAAGCTTTCTTT.

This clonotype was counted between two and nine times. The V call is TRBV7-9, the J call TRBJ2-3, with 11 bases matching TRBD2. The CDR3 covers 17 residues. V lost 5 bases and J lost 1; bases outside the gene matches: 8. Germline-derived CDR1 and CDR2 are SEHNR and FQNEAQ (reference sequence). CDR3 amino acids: CASSEISGRGGTDTQYF. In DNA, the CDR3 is TGTGCCAGCAGCGAGATTAGCGGGAGGGGCGGCACAGATACGCAGTATTTT.

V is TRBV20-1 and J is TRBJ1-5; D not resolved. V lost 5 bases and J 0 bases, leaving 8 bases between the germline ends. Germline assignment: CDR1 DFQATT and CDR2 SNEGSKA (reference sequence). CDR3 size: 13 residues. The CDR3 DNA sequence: TGCAGTGCTCCCGGCGGTAGCAATCAGCCCCAGCATTTT. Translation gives CSAPGGSNQPQHF.

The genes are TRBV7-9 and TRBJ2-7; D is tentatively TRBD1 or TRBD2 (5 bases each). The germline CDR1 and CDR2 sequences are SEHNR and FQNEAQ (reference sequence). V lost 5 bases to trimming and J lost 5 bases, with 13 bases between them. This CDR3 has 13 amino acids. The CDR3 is CASSGTVPDEQYF. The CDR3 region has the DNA TGTGCCAGCAGCGGGACGGTCCCTGACGAGCAGTACTTC.

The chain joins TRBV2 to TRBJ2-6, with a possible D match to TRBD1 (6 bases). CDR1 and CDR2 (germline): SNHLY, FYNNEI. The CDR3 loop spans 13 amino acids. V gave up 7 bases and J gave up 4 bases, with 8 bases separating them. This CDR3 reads CASKGVGANVLTF. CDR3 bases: TGTGCCAGCAAGGGGGTCGGGGCCAACGTCCTGACTTTC.

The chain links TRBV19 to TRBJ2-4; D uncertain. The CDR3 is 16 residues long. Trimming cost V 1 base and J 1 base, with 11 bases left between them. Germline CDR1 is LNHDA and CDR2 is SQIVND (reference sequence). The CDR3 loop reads CASSIVHAAAKNIQYF. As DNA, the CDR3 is TGTGCCAGTAGTATAGTTCATGCGGCGGCCAAAAACATTCAGTACTTC.

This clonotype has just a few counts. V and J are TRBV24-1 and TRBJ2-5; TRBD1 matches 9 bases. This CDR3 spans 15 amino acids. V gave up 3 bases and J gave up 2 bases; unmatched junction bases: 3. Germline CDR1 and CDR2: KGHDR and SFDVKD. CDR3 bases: TGTGCCACCAGTGATGCGGACAGGGGTCAAGAGACCCAGTACTTC. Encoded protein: CATSDADRGQETQYF.